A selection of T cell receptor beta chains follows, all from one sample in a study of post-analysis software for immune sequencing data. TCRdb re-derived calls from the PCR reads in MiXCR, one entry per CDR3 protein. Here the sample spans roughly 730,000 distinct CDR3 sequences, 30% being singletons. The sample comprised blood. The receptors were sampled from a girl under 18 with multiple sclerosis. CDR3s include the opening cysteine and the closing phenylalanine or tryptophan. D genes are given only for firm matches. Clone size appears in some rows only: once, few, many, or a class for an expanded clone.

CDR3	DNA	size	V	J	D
CASSSAGTHLGKLFF	TGTGCCAGCAGCTCGGCCGGGACTCACCTCGGGAAACTGTTTTTT	NA	TRBV7-2	TRBJ1-4	NA
CASSPRPGSYTDTQYF	TGTGCCAGCAGCCCCCGCCCGGGGTCTTATACAGATACGCAGTATTTT	NA	TRBV7-2	TRBJ2-3	NA
CASRPGTQDNEQFF	TGTGCCAGCCGCCCCGGGACACAAGACAATGAGCAGTTCTTC	NA	TRBV2	TRBJ2-1	NA
CSARDSRDSLAETQYF	TGCAGTGCTAGAGATTCCCGGGACTCGCTAGCAGAGACCCAGTACTTC	few	TRBV20-1	TRBJ2-5	NA
CASRPGATNEKLFF	TGTGCCAGCAGACCAGGGGCAACTAATGAAAAACTGTTTTTT	NA	TRBV28	TRBJ1-4	NA
CASSQDRNGKNIQYF	TGCGCCAGCAGCCAAGATCGGAACGGAAAAAACATTCAGTACTTC	NA	TRBV6-5	TRBJ2-4	NA
CATKTSGSYNEQFF	TGTGCCACCAAGACTAGCGGCTCCTACAATGAGCAGTTCTTC	NA	TRBV2	TRBJ2-1	TRBD2
CASSAANYGYTF	TGTGCCAGCAGCGCAGCTAACTATGGCTACACCTTC	NA	TRBV9	TRBJ1-2	NA
CASSFVGAEETQYF	TGTGCCAGCAGTTTTGTAGGGGCGGAGGAGACCCAGTACTTC	NA	TRBV12-3/TRBV12-4	TRBJ2-5	NA
CASSQGQSYEPYF	TGTGCCAGCAGTCAGGGACAGTCCTACGAGCCGTACTTC	NA	TRBV5-4	TRBJ2-4	TRBD1
CSATRGSRGNEQFF	TGCAGTGCCACCAGGGGTTCACGGGGCAATGAGCAGTTCTTC	NA	TRBV20-1	TRBJ2-1	NA
CASSLSLGEGEKLFF	TGCGCCAGCAGCTTAAGCCTAGGGGAAGGGGAAAAACTGTTTTTT	NA	TRBV5-1	TRBJ1-4	NA
CASSRTRSVNEQFF	TGTGCCAGCAGCCGGACGCGGAGTGTTAATGAGCAGTTCTTC	NA	TRBV7-2	TRBJ2-1	NA
CSGGTSGGEETQYF	TGCAGTGGCGGGACTAGCGGGGGGGAAGAGACCCAGTACTTC	NA	TRBV20-1	TRBJ2-5	TRBD2
CASSSRGLTDTQYF	TGTGCCAGCAGTTCGCGCGGGTTAACAGATACGCAGTATTTT	once	TRBV27	TRBJ2-3	NA
CSVGLVQGLGDKQYF	TGCAGTGTGGGTTTGGTACAGGGGCTCGGTGACAAGCAGTACTTC	NA	TRBV20-1	TRBJ2-7	TRBD1
CTSSYLGGQTTDTQYF	TGTACCAGCAGTTACTTGGGTGGACAGACCACAGATACGCAGTATTTT	NA	TRBV6-5	TRBJ2-3	NA
CASSVRLAGGETQYF	TGTGCCAGCAGTGTGCGCCTAGCGGGAGGGGAGACCCAGTACTTC	few	TRBV2	TRBJ2-5	TRBD2
CASSTGSSGANARTF	TGTGCCAGCAGTACAGGGAGCTCTGGGGCCAACGCCCGGACTTTC	NA	TRBV12-3/TRBV12-4	TRBJ2-6	NA